This TCR beta chain was sequenced in a study of T cells in Graves' hyperthyroidism and ophthalmopathy. Notes on the study in general: A model using 13 V-J features told ophthalmopathy apart from stable hyperthyroidism.

Notes on this clonotype: What it recognizes is unknown.

Researchers defined stable Graves' hyperthyroidism as no ophthalmopathy progression within 18 months. RNA transcripts yielded amplified TCR beta CDR3 regions. The HTBI primer set was used in a first-round RT-PCR of the TCR CDR3. TCRdb reprocessed the multiplex PCR reads via MiXCR and lists one record per CDR3 protein. The data hold around 420,000 distinct CDR3 sequences, with 15% to 17% observed a single time. The receptor was derived from a woman between 18 and 29 years old with Graves' hyperthyroidism. The specimen was blood.

CDR3 bases: TGTGCCAGTAGTGGCATCTGGGACAGGGGAATTCCAGATACGCAGTATTTT. Amino acid sequence: CASSGIWDRGIPDTQYF. This rearrangement joins TRBV19 to TRBJ2-3, with 10 bases matching TRBD1. Germline V gene data show CDR1 as LNHDA and CDR2 as SQIVND (reference sequence). V gave up 5 bases and J gave up 4 bases; unmatched junction bases: 12. The CDR3 has 17 residues.